A single sample is the source of the 16 T cell receptor beta chains below, sequenced in a study of breast tumors, draining lymph nodes, adjacent tissues. Axillary draining lymph nodes of breast cancer patients supplied the node samples. TCRdb used MiXCR to reprocess the multiplex PCR reads, holding one entry per CDR3 protein. The table includes some 100,000 distinct CDR3 sequences, 21% detected once. Input material: axillary lymph node tissue. These receptors all stem from a female donor with breast cancer. Some clones in this sample may be carry-over from other donors' samples.

In its sample, this clonotype was seen many times. The CDR3 reads CSARGAGREQYF. CDR3 nucleotides: TGCAGTGCTAGGGGGGCGGGAAGAGAGCAGTACTTC. The chain has TRBV20-1 and TRBJ2-7; D may correspond to TRBD1 or TRBD2 (6 bases each). The germline V and J ends were trimmed by 3 bases and 7 bases, with 13 bases remaining between them. Germline V gene lookup returns CDR1 DFQATT and CDR2 SNEGSKA (reference sequence). The CDR3 is 12 residues long.

This clonotype was picked up many times. The J gene is TRBJ2-5, the V gene TRBV10-3; perhaps D is TRBD1 or TRBD2 (5 bases each). Germline CDR1 ENHRY, CDR2 SYGVKD. With 6 bases removed from V and 3 bases from J, the gap between germline ends came to 8 bases. CDR3 length: 12 residues. The CDR3 region has the DNA TGTGCCATCAGCGGGACGGAAGAGACCCAGTACTTC. It yields the protein CAISGTEETQYF.

Ten or more counts support this clonotype. The CDR3: CASATGAVDTQYF. CDR3 DNA sequence: TGTGCTAGTGCTACGGGAGCGGTAGATACGCAGTATTTT. The V and J genes are TRBV12-5 and TRBJ2-3, with D possibly TRBD2 on 6 matching bases. Per germline, CDR1 LGHNT and CDR2 FRNRAP. Trimming left V 7 bases short and J 5 bases short, with 13 bases between. The CDR3 loop spans 13 amino acids.

This clonotype was picked up many times. The chain is built from TRBV9 and TRBJ2-5, with D perhaps matching TRBD2 (6 bases). The CDR3 sequence is 14 residues long. Germline V gene lookup returns CDR1 SGDLS and CDR2 YYNGEE. Trimming left V 2 bases short and J 3 bases short, with 11 bases between. The CDR3 bases are TGTGCCAGCAGCGTCGGAGGGATAGAAGAGACCCAGTACTTC. The encoded protein is CASSVGGIEETQYF.

The chain joins TRBV15 to TRBJ1-1, with 7 bases that match TRBD1. There are 14 residues in the CDR3. The ends lost 0 bases at V and 8 bases at J; junction bases unmatched: 6. Germline V gene lookup returns CDR1 LNHNV and CDR2 YYDKDF (reference sequence). DNA of the CDR3: TGTGCCACCAGCAGAGATAACCCGGGACAGGAAGCTTTCTTT. Its translation: CATSRDNPGQEAFF. Based on the CDR3 plus reference TRBV15 and TRBJ1-1, the full variable domain is DAMVIQNPRYQVTQFGKPVTLSCSQTLNHNVMYWYQQKSSQAPKLLFHYYDKDFNNEADTPDNFQSRRPNTSFCFLDIRSPGLGDTAMYLCATSRDNPGQEAFFGQGTRLTVV.

At least ten counts were recorded for this clonotype. The chain is built from TRBV7-6 and TRBJ2-7; 8 nucleotides align to TRBD2. Looked up from germline, CDR1 is SGHVS and CDR2 is FNYEAQ. The V and J ends lost 1 base and 4 bases, in that order; junction bases with no gene match: 6. The CDR3 consists of 15 residues. DNA for the CDR3: TGTGCCAGCAGCTTAGGGGGACTAGTTGTGTACGAGCAGTACTTC. Translated, it gives CASSLGGLVVYEQYF.

The chain links TRBV27 to TRBJ2-5; D is unresolved. Germline V lookup: CDR1 MNHEY, CDR2 SMNVEV (reference sequence). Trimming took 2 bases from V and 2 from J, leaving 9 bases between them. The CDR3 contains 14 residues. CDR3 nucleotide sequence: TGTGCCAGCAGTTTAAAGGGATCGCAAGAGACCCAGTACTTC. Translated: CASSLKGSQETQYF.

The table lists this clonotype with many counts. The J gene is TRBJ1-2, the V gene TRBV13, with a weak D call TRBD1 (5 bases). The germline V gene has CDR1 PRHDT and CDR2 FYEKMQ (reference sequence). CDR3 length: 15 amino acids. Trimming stripped 1 base from V and 1 base from J, with 10 bases between. The CDR3 reads CASSLVGDGNYGYTF. For the CDR3, the DNA is TGTGCCAGCAGCTTAGTCGGGGACGGTAACTATGGCTACACCTTC.

There are many counts of this clonotype. The rearrangement uses TRBV29-1 and TRBJ2-7; D is undetermined. V was shortened by 5 bases and J by 1 base, with 6 bases between the two germline ends. The germline CDR1 and CDR2 sequences are SQVTM and ANQGSEA. This CDR3 is 11 amino acids long. The CDR3, as DNA: TGCAGCGTTTCTCGTTCCTACGAGCAGTACTTC. This codes for CSVSRSYEQYF.

This clonotype was seen repeatedly, ten times or more. The gene calls are TRBV5-6 and TRBJ1-3; no reliable D call. Germline CDR1 reads SGHDT; CDR2 reads YYEEEE. Trimming cost V 4 bases and J 2 bases, with 10 bases left between them. There are 14 residues in the CDR3. In nucleotides, the CDR3 is TGTGCCAGCAGCACCCGGGTAACTGGAAACACCATATATTTT. Its translation: CASSTRVTGNTIYF.

With respect to this clonotype: The junction differs from germline at one of its ends, possibly a read error. The CDR3 DNA is TGTGCCAGCAGCGAATATTGGGGGGCGGGTCACAGTGAGCAGTTCTTC. Translated: CASSEYWGAGHSEQFF. V usage is TRBV25-1 and J usage is TRBJ2-1; D may be TRBD1 or TRBD2 (6 bases each). This CDR3 contains 16 residues. Germline assignment: CDR1 MGHDK and CDR2 SYGVNS.

This chain uses TRBV5-6 with TRBJ2-5; D gene uncertain. Per germline, CDR1 SGHDT and CDR2 YYEEEE. Trimming shortened V by 1 base and J by 4 bases, and 11 bases separated the two germline ends. This CDR3 spans 14 amino acids. The DNA for the CDR3 is TGTGCCAGCAGCTTGCCCACAGTAGGAGAGACCCAGTACTTC. This codes for CASSLPTVGETQYF.

There are many counts of this clonotype. The chain joins TRBV6-1 to TRBJ2-5; D may be TRBD1 (5 bases). V lost 3 bases and J lost 6, with 14 bases in between. The CDR3 runs to 14 residues. Germline V gene sequence: CDR1 MNHNS, CDR2 SASEGT. The CDR3 DNA is TGTGCCAGCAGTGAGAGACAGACATGGAAGACCCAGTACTTC. Residues: CASSERQTWKTQYF.

Turning to this clonotype: No DNA is shown, since the ends of the CDR3 on it are uncertain; the CDR3 is the one TCRdb lists. CDR3 sequence reads: CASSVAMRGVGRGAVF. The chain is built from TRBV9 and TRBJ2-2; TRBD1, the table's D call, lacks a check against the DNA. The CDR3 spans 16 amino acids, including both terminal residues. Germline V gives CDR1 SGDLS, CDR2 YYNGEE.

The chain employs TRBV28 and TRBJ1-3, with no clear D. V was trimmed by 5 bases and J by 0 bases, leaving 14 bases between them. This CDR3 has 16 residues. Germline V gene lookup returns CDR1 MDHEN and CDR2 SYDVKM. The CDR3 DNA reads as TGTGCCAGCAGTACAAGGTCAGCTGGCTCTGGAAACACCATATATTTT. Translation: CASSTRSAGSGNTIYF.

Ten or more counts support this clonotype. The rearrangement uses TRBV19 and TRBJ1-2, with D perhaps matching TRBD1 (6 bases). CDR3 length equals 15 residues. Germline CDR1 reads LNHDA; CDR2 reads SQIVND (reference sequence). With 1 base removed from V and 5 bases from J, the gap between germline ends came to 14 bases. This CDR3 reads CASSIAGAFPYGYTF. As DNA, the CDR3 is TGTGCCAGTAGTATAGCAGGGGCGTTCCCTTATGGCTACACCTTC.